This record concerns one T cell receptor beta chain sequence. This entry comes from a study of blood T cell repertoires in COVID-19. Study overall: Both acute and convalescent COVID-19 samples were obtained from the United States, Italy and Spain. Sample material is recorded as cDNA or gDNA derived from T cells, B-cell-depleted T cells, or PBMCs.

The germline CDR1 and CDR2 sequences are MNHNS and SASEGT. The V and J ends lost 4 bases and 8 bases, in that order; junction bases with no gene match: 10. CDR3 length equals 16 residues. Per the original data handling: The assay estimated nucleated cells by amplifying reference gene primers. Assay: immunoSEQ multiplex PCR; the TCRdb copy retains only in-frame clones and omits some. The DNA gave D and trimming, while V, J and clone size come from that table. In the table there are about 93,000 clones, just under 80% of which are singletons. The TCR sequence derives from a human donor in a cohort sampled during active COVID-19. Sequenced material: peripheral blood. The chain joins TRBV6-1 to TRBJ1-6; 8 positions agree with TRBD1. CDR3 bases: TGTGCCAGCAGTGGAGCAGGGGGCTTCAGGGATTCACCCCTCCACTTT. Encoded protein: CASSGAGGFRDSPLHF.